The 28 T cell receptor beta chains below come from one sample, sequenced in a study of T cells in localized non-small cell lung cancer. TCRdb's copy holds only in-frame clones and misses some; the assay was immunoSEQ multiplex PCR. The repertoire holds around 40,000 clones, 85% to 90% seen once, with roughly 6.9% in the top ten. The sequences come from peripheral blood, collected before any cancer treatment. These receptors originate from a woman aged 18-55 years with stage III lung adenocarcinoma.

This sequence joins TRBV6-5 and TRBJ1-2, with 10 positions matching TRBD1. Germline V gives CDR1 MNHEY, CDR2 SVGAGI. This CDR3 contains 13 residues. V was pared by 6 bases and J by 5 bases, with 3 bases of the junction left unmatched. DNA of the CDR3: TGTGCCAGCAGGCGGACAGGGGGTTATGGCTACACCTTC. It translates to CASRRTGGYGYTF.

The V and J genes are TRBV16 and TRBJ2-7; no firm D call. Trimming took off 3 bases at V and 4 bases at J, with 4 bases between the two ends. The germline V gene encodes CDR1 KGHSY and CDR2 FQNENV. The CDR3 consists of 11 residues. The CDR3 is CASSQGYEQYF. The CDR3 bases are TGTGCCAGCAGCCAGGGTTACGAGCAGTACTTC.

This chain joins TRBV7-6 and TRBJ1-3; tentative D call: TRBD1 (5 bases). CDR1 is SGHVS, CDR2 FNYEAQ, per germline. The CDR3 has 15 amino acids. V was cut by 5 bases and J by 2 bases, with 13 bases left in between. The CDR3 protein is CASSAGTSAGNTIYF. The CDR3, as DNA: TGTGCCAGCAGCGCCGGGACCTCAGCTGGAAACACCATATATTTT.

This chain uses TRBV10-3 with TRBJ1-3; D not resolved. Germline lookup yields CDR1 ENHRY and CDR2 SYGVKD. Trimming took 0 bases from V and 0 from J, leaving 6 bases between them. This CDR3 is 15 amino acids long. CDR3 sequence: CAISESGYSGNTIYF. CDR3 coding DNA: TGTGCCATCAGTGAGTCCGGATACTCTGGAAACACCATATATTTT.

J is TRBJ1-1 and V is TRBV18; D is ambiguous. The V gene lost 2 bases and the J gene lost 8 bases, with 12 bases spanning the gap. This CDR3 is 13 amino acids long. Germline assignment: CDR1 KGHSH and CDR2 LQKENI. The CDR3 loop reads CASSPSLQNEAFF. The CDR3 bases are TGTGCCAGCTCACCATCGCTGCAGAACGAAGCTTTCTTT.

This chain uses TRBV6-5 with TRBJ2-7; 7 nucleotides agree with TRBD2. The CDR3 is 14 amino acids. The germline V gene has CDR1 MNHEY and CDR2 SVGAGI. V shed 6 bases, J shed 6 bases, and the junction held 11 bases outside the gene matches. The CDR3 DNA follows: TGTGCCAGCAGGGGGGGACTAACTCGGGTCGAGCAGTACTTC. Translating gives CASRGGLTRVEQYF.

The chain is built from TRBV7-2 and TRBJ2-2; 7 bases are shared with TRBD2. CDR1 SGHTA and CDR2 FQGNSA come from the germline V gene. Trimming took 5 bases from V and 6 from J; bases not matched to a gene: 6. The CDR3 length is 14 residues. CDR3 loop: CASSVTSLAGELFF. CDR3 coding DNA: TGTGCCAGCAGCGTGACTAGCCTCGCCGGGGAGCTGTTTTTT.

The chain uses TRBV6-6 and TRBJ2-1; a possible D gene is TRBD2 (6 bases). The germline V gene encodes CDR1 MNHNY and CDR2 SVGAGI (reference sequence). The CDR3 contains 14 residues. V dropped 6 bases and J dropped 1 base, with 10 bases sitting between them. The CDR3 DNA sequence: TGTGCCAGCAGGGAGGGGAGGTCCTACAATGAGCAGTTCTTC. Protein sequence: CASREGRSYNEQFF.

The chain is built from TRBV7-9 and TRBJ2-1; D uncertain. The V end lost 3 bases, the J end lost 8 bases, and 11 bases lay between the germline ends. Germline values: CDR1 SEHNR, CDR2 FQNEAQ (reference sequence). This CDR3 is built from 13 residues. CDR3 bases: TGTGCCAGCAGCTTTTCAGGTTTGGATGAGCAGTTCTTC. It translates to CASSFSGLDEQFF.

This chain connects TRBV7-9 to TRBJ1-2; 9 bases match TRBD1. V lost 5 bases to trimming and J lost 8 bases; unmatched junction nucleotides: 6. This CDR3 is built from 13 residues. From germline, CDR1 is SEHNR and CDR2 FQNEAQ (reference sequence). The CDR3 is CASSRDREEGYTF. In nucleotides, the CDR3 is TGTGCCAGCAGCCGGGACAGGGAAGAAGGCTACACCTTC.

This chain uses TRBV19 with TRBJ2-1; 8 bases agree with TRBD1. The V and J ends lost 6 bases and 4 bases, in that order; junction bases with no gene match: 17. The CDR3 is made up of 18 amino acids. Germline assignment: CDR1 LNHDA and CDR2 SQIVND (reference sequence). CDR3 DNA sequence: TGTGCCAGTAGCAAAAGGCCCTTCCAGGGGGCCGATTACAATGAGCAGTTCTTC. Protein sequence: CASSKRPFQGADYNEQFF.

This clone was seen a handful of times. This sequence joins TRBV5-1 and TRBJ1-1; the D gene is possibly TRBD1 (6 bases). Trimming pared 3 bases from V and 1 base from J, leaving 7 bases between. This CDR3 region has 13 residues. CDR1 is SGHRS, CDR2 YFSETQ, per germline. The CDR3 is CASSSTGNTEAFF. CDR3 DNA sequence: TGCGCCAGCAGCTCGACAGGGAACACTGAAGCTTTCTTT.

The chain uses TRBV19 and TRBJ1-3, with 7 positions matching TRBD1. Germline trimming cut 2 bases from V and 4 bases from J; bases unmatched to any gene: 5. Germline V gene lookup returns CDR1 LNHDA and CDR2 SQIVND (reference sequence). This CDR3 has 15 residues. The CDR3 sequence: CASSISTGDGNTIYF. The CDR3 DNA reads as TGTGCCAGTAGTATATCAACAGGGGACGGAAACACCATATATTTT.

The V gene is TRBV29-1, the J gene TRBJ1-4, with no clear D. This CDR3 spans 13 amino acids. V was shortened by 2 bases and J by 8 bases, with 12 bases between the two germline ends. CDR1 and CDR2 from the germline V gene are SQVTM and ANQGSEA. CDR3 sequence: CSVERLGGEKLFF. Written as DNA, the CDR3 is TGCAGCGTTGAAAGGCTCGGAGGGGAAAAACTGTTTTTT. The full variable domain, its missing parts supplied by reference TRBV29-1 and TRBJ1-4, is SAVISQKPSRDICQRGTSLTIQCQVDSQVTMMFWYRQQPGQSLTLIATANQGSEATYESGFVIDKFPISRPNLTFSTLTVSNMSPEDSSIYLCSVERLGGEKLFFGSGTQLSVL.

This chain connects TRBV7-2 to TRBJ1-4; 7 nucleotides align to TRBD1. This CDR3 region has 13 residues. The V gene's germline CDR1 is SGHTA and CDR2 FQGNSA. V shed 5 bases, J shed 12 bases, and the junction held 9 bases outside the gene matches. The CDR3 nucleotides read TGTGCCAGCAGCCGGGACAGAGCTACCCAACTGTTTTTT. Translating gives CASSRDRATQLFF.

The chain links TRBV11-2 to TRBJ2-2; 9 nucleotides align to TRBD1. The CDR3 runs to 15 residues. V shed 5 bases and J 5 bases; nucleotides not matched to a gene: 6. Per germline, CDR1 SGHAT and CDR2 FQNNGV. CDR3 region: CASSPPGTGTGELFF. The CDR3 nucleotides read TGTGCCAGCAGCCCCCCCGGGACAGGGACCGGGGAGCTGTTTTTT.

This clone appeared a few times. The CDR3 region is CASSEGLGGGSQETQYF. Here the CDR3 DNA reads TGCGCCAGCAGTGAGGGACTTGGCGGGGGGTCCCAAGAGACCCAGTACTTC. The J gene is TRBJ2-5, the V gene TRBV10-1; 8 nucleotides line up with TRBD2. Germline V gene sequence: CDR1 WNHNN, CDR2 SYGVQD (reference sequence). With V trimmed by 2 bases and J by 1 base, 9 bases remained unmatched. This CDR3 spans 17 amino acids.

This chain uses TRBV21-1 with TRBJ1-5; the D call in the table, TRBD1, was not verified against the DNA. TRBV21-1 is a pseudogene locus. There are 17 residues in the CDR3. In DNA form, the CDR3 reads TGTGCCAGCCCGCGTGCCTCCAACAGGGGAGGTAATCAGCCCCAGCATTTT. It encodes CASPRASNRGGNQPQHF.

CDR3 nucleotides: TGTGCCACCAGCAGAGAATTTGGGACAGGGCCCACAGATACGCAGTATTTT. It codes for CATSREFGTGPTDTQYF. The chain employs TRBV15 and TRBJ2-3; the match to TRBD1 covers 9 bases. This CDR3 comprises 17 residues. With V trimmed by 0 bases and J by 2 bases, 6 bases remained unmatched. The V gene's germline CDR1 is LNHNV and CDR2 YYDKDF (reference sequence).

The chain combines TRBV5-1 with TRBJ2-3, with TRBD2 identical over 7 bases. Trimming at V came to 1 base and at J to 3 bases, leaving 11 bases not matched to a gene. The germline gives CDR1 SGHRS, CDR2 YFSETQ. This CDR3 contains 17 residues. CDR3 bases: TGCGCCAGCAGCTTGACGAGGCGGGGGACCATAACAGATACGCAGTATTTT. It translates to CASSLTRRGTITDTQYF.

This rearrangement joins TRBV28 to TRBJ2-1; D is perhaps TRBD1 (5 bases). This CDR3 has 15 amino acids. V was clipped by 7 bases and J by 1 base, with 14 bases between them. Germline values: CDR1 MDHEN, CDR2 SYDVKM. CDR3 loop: CASTPPAGSYNEQFF. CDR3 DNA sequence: TGTGCCAGCACCCCCCCCGCAGGGTCCTACAATGAGCAGTTCTTC.

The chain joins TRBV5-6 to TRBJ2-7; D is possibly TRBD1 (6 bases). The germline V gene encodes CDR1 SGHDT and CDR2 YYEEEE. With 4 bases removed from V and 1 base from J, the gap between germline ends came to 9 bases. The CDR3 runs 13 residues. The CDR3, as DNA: TGTGCCAGCAGCGAGGACAGTTCCTACGAGCAGTACTTC. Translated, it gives CASSEDSSYEQYF.

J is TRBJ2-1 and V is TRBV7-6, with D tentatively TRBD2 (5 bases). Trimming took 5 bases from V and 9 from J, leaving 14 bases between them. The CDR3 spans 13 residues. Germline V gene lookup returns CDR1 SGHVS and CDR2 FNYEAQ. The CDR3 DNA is TGTGCCAGCAGCCCAGGCGGGCTGGTTGAGCAGTTCTTC. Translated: CASSPGGLVEQFF.

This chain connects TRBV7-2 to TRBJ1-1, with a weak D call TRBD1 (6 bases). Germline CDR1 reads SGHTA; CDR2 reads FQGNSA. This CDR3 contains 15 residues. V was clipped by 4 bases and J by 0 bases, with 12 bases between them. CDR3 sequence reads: CASSYSGTLNTEAFF. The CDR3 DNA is TGTGCCAGCAGCTATTCAGGGACATTGAACACTGAAGCTTTCTTT. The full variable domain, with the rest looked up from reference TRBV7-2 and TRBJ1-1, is GAGVSQSPSNKVTEKGKDVELRCDPISGHTALYWYRQSLGQGLEFLIYFQGNSAPDKSGLPSDRFSAERTGGSVSTLTIQRTQQEDSAVYLCASSYSGTLNTEAFFGQGTRLTVV.

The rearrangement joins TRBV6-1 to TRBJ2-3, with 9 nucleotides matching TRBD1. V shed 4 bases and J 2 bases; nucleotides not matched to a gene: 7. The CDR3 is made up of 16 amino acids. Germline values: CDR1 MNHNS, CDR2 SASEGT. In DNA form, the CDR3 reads TGTGCCAGCAGTGTGGGAACAGGGGGCTACACAGATACGCAGTATTTT. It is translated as CASSVGTGGYTDTQYF.

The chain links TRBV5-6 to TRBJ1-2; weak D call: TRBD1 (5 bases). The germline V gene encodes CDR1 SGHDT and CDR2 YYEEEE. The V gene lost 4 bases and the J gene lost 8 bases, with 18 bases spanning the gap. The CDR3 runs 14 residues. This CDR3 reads CASSPGDRSFGYTF. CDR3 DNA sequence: TGTGCCAGCAGCCCCGGGGACCGGTCTTTCGGCTACACCTTC. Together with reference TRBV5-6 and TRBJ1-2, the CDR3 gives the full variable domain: DAGVTQSPTHLIKTRGQQVTLRCSPKSGHDTVSWYQQALGQGPQFIFQYYEEEERQRGNFPDRFSGHQFPNYSSELNVNALLLGDSALYLCASSPGDRSFGYTFGSGTRLTVV.

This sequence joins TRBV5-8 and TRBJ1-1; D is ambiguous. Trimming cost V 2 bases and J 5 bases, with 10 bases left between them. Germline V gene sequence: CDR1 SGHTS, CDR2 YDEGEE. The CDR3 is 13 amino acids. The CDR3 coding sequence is TGTGCCAGCAGCTTATCCCGGTGGACTGAAGCTTTCTTT. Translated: CASSLSRWTEAFF.

The CDR3 bases are TGTGCCAGCAGCTCCCAGACGGCGGGAGGTTGGGATACGCAGTATTTT. It codes for CASSSQTAGGWDTQYF. The rearrangement joins TRBV7-8 to TRBJ2-3; 8 nucleotides line up with TRBD2. CDR1 and CDR2 from the germline V gene are SGHVS and FQNEAQ. The J segment lost 6 bases and the V segment lost 4 bases, leaving 12 bases of the junction unmatched. The CDR3 length is 16 residues.